This T cell receptor beta chain is from a study of blood T cell repertoires in COVID-19. As processed by the authors: Counts of nucleated cells, estimated from reference gene primer amplification, were obtained. Assay used: immunoSEQ multiplex PCR; TCRdb lists only in-frame clones, some missing. V and J calls and clone size follow that table, whereas D and trimming were derived from the DNA. The sample includes 270,000 or so clones, 75% to 90% of them seen just once. With V trimmed by 3 bases and J by 0 bases, 0 bases remained unmatched. This CDR3 is 15 amino acids long. Germline V CDR1 and CDR2: ENHRY, SYGVKD.

This clonotype was obtained from a woman aged 30 to 39 with active or convalescent COVID-19. The sample comprised peripheral blood. The chain links TRBV10-3 to TRBJ2-2; 8 bases are a match to TRBD2. CDR3 coding DNA: TGTGCCATCAGTGACGGGAGGGCGAACACCGGGGAGCTGTTTTTT. Its translation: CAISDGRANTGELFF.